This TCR beta chain was observed in a study of control samples from healthy donors and cancer patients. This table comes from immunoSEQ multiplex PCR, and its TCRdb copy is limited to in-frame clones, with some not included. The table records roughly 120,000 clones, roughly 88% of them present only once. Note on this clone: The sample holds other DNA sequences that translate to the same CDR3.

CDR1 and CDR2 (germline): MRHNA, SNTAGT. The CDR3 totals 14 residues. V lost 0 bases and J lost 4; bases outside the gene matches: 1. Sequencing was performed on blood. The V call is TRBV6-4, the J call TRBJ2-3; 7 bases align to TRBD1. The TCR was taken from a man aged 50 or older in good health. The CDR3 spells CASSDSGGADTQYF. The CDR3 region has the DNA TGTGCCAGCAGTGACTCAGGGGGCGCAGATACGCAGTATTTT.